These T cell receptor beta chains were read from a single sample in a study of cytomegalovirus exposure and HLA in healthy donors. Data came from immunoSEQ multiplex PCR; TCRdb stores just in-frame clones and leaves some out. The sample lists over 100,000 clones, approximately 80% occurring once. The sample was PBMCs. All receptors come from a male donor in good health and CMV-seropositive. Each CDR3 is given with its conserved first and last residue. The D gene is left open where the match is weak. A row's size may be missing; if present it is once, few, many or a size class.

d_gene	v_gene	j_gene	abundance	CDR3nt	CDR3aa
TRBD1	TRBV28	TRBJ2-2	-	TGTGCCAGCAGTTTCCAGGGGGCCGCGAACACCGGGGAGCTGTTTTTT	CASSFQGAANTGELFF
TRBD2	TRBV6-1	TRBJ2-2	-	TGTGCCAGCAGTGCCCTAGCGGGGGTGAACACCGGGGAGCTGTTTTTT	CASSALAGVNTGELFF
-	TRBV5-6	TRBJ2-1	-	TGTGCCAGCAGCTTGGAAGGGTATCAGGGGATTTACAATGAGCAGTTCTTC	CASSLEGYQGIYNEQFF
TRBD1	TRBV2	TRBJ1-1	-	TGTGCCAGCAAGGAGACAGGGCCAGGCACTGAAGCTTTCTTT	CASKETGPGTEAFF
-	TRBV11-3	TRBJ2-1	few	TGTGCCAGCAGCCCAACTGGAGGTGAGCAGTTCTTC	CASSPTGGEQFF
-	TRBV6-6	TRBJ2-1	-	TGTGCCAGCAGTTTACGCCGGGGGGCCCACAATGAGCAGTTCTTC	CASSLRRGAHNEQFF
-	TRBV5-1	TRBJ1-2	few	TGCGCCAGCAGGACCGGGAGCCCCCGGGATGGCTACACCTTC	CASRTGSPRDGYTF
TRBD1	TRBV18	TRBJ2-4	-	TGTGCCAGCTCACTTACGGGACAGCAAAACATTCAGTACTTC	CASSLTGQQNIQYF
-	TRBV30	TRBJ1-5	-	TGTGCCTGGAGGGGGAGGGGTGACAATCAGCCCCAGCATTTT	CAWRGRGDNQPQHF
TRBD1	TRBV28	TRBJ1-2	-	TGTGCCAGCAGTTTATTCCTGGGGTTGACAGGGTCGACTAACTATGGCTACACCTTC	CASSLFLGLTGSTNYGYTF
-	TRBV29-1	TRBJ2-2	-	TGCAGTGGGGGACTCTTCACCGGGGAGCTGTTTTTT	CSGGLFTGELFF
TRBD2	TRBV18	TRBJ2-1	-	TGTGCCAGCTCACCTATCCAGCGGGATTACAATGAGCAGTTCTTC	CASSPIQRDYNEQFF
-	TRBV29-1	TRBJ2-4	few	TGCAGCGTTGAAGAGGGAGAAAACATTCAGTACTTC	CSVEEGENIQYF
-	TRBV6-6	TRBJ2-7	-	TGTGCCAGCAGTTACGGAACAGTAACCTACGAGCAGTACTTC	CASSYGTVTYEQYF
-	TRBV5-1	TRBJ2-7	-	TGCGCCAGCAGCGGGGCCCGAAATGGCGAGCAGTACTTC	CASSGARNGEQYF
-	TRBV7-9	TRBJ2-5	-	TGTGCCAGCAGCCTTCAGACAGACCAAGAGGCCCAGTACTTC	CASSLQTDQEAQYF
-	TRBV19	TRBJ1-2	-	TGTGCCAGTAGTACCAAGTCGACAGGCACCTACTATGGCTACACCTTC	CASSTKSTGTYYGYTF
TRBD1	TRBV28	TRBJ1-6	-	TGTGCCAGCAGTTTAGGACAGGGGCGGTCACCCCTCCACTTT	CASSLGQGRSPLHF
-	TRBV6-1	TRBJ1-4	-	TGTGCCAGCAGTGGAGGGAGGGAGGCTAATGAAAAACTGTTTTTT	CASSGGREANEKLFF
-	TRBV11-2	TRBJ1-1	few	TGTGCCAGCAGCCCCCAGGGAGGGACTGAAGCTTTCTTT	CASSPQGGTEAFF
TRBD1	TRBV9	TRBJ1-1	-	TGTGCCAGCAGCGTGGGACAGGGGGTGTTCGAAGCTTTCTTT	CASSVGQGVFEAFF
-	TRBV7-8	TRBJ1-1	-	TGTGCCAGCAGCTTCCCCGGGGGAACTGAAGCTTTCTTT	CASSFPGGTEAFF
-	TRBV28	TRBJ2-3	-	TGTGCCAGCAGTTTGCGGGGATACACAGATACGCAGTATTTT	CASSLRGYTDTQYF
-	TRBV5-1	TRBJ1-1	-	TGCGCCAGCAGACTAAACACTGAAGCTTTCTTT	CASRLNTEAFF
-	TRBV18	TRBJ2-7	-	TGTGCCAGCTCACCGCGCCGGGACTCGCCAACCATCGAGCAGTACTTC	CASSPRRDSPTIEQYF
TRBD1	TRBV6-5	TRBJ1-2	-	TGTGCCAGCAGTGCCGACAGGGGAAGAAATGGCTACACCTTC	CASSADRGRNGYTF
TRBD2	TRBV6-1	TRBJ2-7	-	TGTGCCAGCAGTGAAGCCCCCTTGGAGCGGGGGCTACCCCGATTC	CASSEAPLERGLPRF
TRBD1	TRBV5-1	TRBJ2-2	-	TGCGCCAGCAGCCCCGACAGGGGGGCGAACACCGGGGAGCTGTTTTTT	CASSPDRGANTGELFF
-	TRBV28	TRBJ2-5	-	TGTGCCAGCAGTTTATTCGAGGAGACCCAGTACTTC	CASSLFEETQYF
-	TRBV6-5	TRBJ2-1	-	TGTGCCAGCAGGGACTCCTCCAATGAGCAGTTCTTC	CASRDSSNEQFF
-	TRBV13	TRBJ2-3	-	TGTGCCAGCAGCTTAGGCAGGGCACCCACAGATACGCAGTATTTT	CASSLGRAPTDTQYF
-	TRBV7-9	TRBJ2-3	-	TGTGCCAGCAGCTTAGGTGGCGGGGGCGGGGATACGCAGTATTTT	CASSLGGGGGDTQYF
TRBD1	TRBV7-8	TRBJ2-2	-	TGTGCCAGCAGCTTGGGACAGGGGGTTACCGGGGAGCTGTTTTTT	CASSLGQGVTGELFF
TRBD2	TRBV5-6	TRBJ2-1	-	TGTGCCAGCAGCTTCGTGGGAGGGTTGATTGAGCAGTTCTTC	CASSFVGGLIEQFF
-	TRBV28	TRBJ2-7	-	TGTGCCAGCAGTTTGCCCGGGACACAATCCTACGAGCAGTACTTC	CASSLPGTQSYEQYF
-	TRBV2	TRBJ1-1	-	TGTGCCAGCAGTGAGGGAGGGAACACTGAAGCTTTCTTT	CASSEGGNTEAFF
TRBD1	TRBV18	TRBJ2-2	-	TGTGCCAGCTCACGGACAGGCGCAACGAACACCGGGGAGCTGTTTTTT	CASSRTGATNTGELFF
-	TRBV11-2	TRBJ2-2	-	TGTGCCAGCAGCTTAGCGACACCCGGGGCCGGGGAGCTGTTTTTT	CASSLATPGAGELFF
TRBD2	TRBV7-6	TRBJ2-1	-	TGTGCCAGCAGCTGGGTGGTTAGCGGGGGAACGGTGGGTAGCAATGAGCAGTTCTTC	CASSWVVSGGTVGSNEQFF
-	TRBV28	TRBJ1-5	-	TGTGCCAGCAACCTCGCGAAGGAGGGTTATAGCAATCAGCCCCAGCATTTT	CASNLAKEGYSNQPQHF
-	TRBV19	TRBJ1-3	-	TGTGCCAGTAGTCCCAACCCCATTACACGGGTCGAGTCTGGAAACACCATATATTTT	CASSPNPITRVESGNTIYF
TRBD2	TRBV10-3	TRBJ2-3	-	TGTGCCATCAGGACGCTACTAGCGGGGGCAGATACGCAGTATTTT	CAIRTLLAGADTQYF
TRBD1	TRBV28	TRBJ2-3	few	TGTGCCAGCAGGGGGACAGCGAGAGATACGCAGTATTTT	CASRGTARDTQYF
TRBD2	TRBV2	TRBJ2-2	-	TGTGCCAGCACTGAGCGACTAGCGCGACAAGGCGGGGAGCTGTTTTTT	CASTERLARQGGELFF
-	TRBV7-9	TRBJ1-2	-	TGTGCCAGCAGCTTATTACAGGGAGCTAACTATGGCTACACCTTC	CASSLLQGANYGYTF